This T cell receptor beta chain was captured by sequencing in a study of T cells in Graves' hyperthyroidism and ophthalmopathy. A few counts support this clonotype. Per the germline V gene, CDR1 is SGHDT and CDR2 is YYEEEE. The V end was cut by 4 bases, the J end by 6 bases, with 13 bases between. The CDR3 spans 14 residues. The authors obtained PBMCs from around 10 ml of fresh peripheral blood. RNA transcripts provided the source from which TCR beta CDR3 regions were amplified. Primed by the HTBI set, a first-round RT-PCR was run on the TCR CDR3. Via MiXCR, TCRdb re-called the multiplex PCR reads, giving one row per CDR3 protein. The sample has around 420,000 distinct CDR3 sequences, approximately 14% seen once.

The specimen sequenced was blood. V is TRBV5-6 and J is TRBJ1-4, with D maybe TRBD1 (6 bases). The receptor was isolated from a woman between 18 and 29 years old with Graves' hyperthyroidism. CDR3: CASSRARGDEKLFF. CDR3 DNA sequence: TGTGCCAGCAGCCGAGCCAGGGGTGATGAAAAACTGTTTTTT.